One and the same sample provided the 11 T cell receptor beta chains below, sequenced in a study of cytomegalovirus exposure and HLA in healthy donors. The repertoire was sequenced with immunoSEQ multiplex PCR; TCRdb's copy has only in-frame clones and lacks some. The data contain roughly 170,000 clones, more than 65% of them singletons. Sequenced: PBMCs. The receptors here all came from a woman between 18 and 29 years old in good health and CMV-seropositive.

This chain links TRBV9 with TRBJ2-7; D remains ambiguous. Deletions cut 0 bases from V and 0 bases from J, with 13 bases between. Germline lookup yields CDR1 SGDLS and CDR2 YYNGEE. The CDR3 is 16 residues long. CDR3 sequence reads: CASSVAPALGSYEQYF. The CDR3 DNA reads as TGTGCCAGCAGCGTAGCCCCAGCGCTGGGCTCCTACGAGCAGTACTTC.

The J gene is TRBJ2-1, the V gene TRBV28, with D possibly matching TRBD2 (6 bases). Germline loops: CDR1 MDHEN, CDR2 SYDVKM. Trimming stripped 4 bases from V and 7 bases from J, with 8 bases between. The CDR3 totals 12 residues. CDR3 DNA sequence: TGTGCCAGCAGTTCCCTAGCGAATGAGCAGTTCTTC. Its protein is CASSSLANEQFF.

The chain is built from TRBV27 and TRBJ1-1; D gene uncertain. This CDR3 contains 11 residues. V was trimmed by 5 bases and J by 7 bases, leaving 8 bases between them. Germline values: CDR1 MNHEY, CDR2 SMNVEV (reference sequence). Here the CDR3 DNA reads TGTGCCAGCAGTACCGGTGGTGAAGCTTTCTTT. It yields the protein CASSTGGEAFF.

The chain couples TRBV2 to TRBJ2-1; D possibly corresponds to TRBD2 (6 bases). The V gene lost 6 bases and the J gene lost 8 bases, with 14 bases spanning the gap. The length of the CDR3 is 13 residues. In germline, CDR1 is SNHLY, CDR2 FYNNEI. This chain's CDR3 is CASSDRGIDEQFF. CDR3 nucleotide sequence: TGTGCCAGCAGCGATCGGGGGATCGATGAGCAGTTCTTC.

The V gene is TRBV5-1, the J gene TRBJ1-2, with 10 bases fitting TRBD1. The CDR3 loop spans 14 amino acids. The V gene end was trimmed by 4 bases and the J gene end by 4 bases; junction bases not matched to a gene: 4. The germline CDR1 and CDR2 sequences are SGHRS and YFSETQ. CDR3: CASSPRDRGYGYTF. The CDR3 DNA follows: TGCGCCAGCAGCCCCCGGGACAGGGGCTATGGCTACACCTTC.

The chain uses TRBV9 and TRBJ2-2; D not certain. Germline CDR1 is SGDLS and CDR2 is YYNGEE. This CDR3 is built from 14 residues. Trimming took 5 bases from V and 3 from J, leaving 11 bases between them. CDR3 amino acids: CASRGMADTGELFF. The CDR3 region has the DNA TGTGCCAGCAGGGGTATGGCGGACACCGGGGAGCTGTTTTTT.

The chain uses TRBV27 and TRBJ2-5; TRBD1 matches 8 bases. The ends lost 6 bases at V and 5 bases at J; junction bases unmatched: 8. Germline V gives CDR1 MNHEY, CDR2 SMNVEV (reference sequence). The CDR3 is made up of 14 amino acids. CDR3: CASSLGRQGETQYF. CDR3 in DNA: TGTGCCAGCAGCCTAGGCCGACAGGGGGAGACCCAGTACTTC.

Only one count was recorded for this clone. The chain uses TRBV5-1 and TRBJ2-2, with D possibly matching TRBD1 (5 bases). The CDR3 has 16 amino acids. Deletions cut 0 bases from V and 5 bases from J, with 14 bases between. Germline V gene data show CDR1 as SGHRS and CDR2 as YFSETQ. CDR3 sequence: CASSLDFQGLTGELFF. The CDR3 region has the DNA TGCGCCAGCAGCTTGGATTTCCAGGGCCTAACCGGGGAGCTGTTTTTT.

V is TRBV5-1 and J is TRBJ1-2; TRBD1 matches 10 bases. The CDR3 consists of 15 residues. CDR1 SGHRS and CDR2 YFSETQ come from the germline V gene. V dropped 4 bases and J dropped 7; count of bases not matched to a gene: 10. Written as DNA, the CDR3 is TGCGCCAGCAGCCGATACGACAGGGACAGGGGTGGCTACACCTTC. Encoded protein: CASSRYDRDRGGYTF.

The chain uses TRBV4-2 and TRBJ2-3; 8 nucleotides match TRBD2. The CDR3 spans 17 residues. Germline lookup yields CDR1 LGHNA and CDR2 YNFKEQ. Germline trimming cut 4 bases from V and 0 bases from J; bases unmatched to any gene: 9. CDR3 sequence reads: CASSPTFSGASTDTQYF. CDR3 bases: TGTGCCAGCAGCCCCACGTTTAGCGGGGCTAGCACAGATACGCAGTATTTT.

The chain joins TRBV29-1 to TRBJ1-2; 8 nucleotides match TRBD1. The CDR3 sequence is 12 residues long. Germline loops: CDR1 SQVTM, CDR2 ANQGSEA. Unmatched junction bases numbered 7, after V lost 6 bases and J lost 7 bases. CDR3 loop: CSVYQGAGGYTF. The CDR3 DNA reads TGCAGCGTCTACCAGGGGGCCGGTGGCTACACCTTC.